This T cell receptor (beta chain) was recorded in a study of cytomegalovirus exposure and HLA in healthy donors. The PCR had 60 Vbeta and 13 Jbeta primers. Sequencing was performed with immunoSEQ multiplex PCR; in TCRdb, only in-frame clones are kept and a portion is missing. The sample includes roughly 100,000 clones, approximately 72% of them seen just once. The CDR3 consists of 15 residues. Deletions cut 3 bases from V and 10 bases from J, with 16 bases between. The V gene's germline CDR1 is SGHDN and CDR2 FVKESK. The TCR sequence derives from a man younger than 45 in good health and CMV-seronegative. The chain carries TRBV14 and TRBJ1-6; possibly TRBD1 for D (6 bases). The source material was PBMCs. The CDR3 DNA reads TGTGCCAGCAGCCAGGGTCGTAGGGGGGGATCACCCCTCCACTTT. Amino acid sequence: CASSQGRRGGSPLHF.